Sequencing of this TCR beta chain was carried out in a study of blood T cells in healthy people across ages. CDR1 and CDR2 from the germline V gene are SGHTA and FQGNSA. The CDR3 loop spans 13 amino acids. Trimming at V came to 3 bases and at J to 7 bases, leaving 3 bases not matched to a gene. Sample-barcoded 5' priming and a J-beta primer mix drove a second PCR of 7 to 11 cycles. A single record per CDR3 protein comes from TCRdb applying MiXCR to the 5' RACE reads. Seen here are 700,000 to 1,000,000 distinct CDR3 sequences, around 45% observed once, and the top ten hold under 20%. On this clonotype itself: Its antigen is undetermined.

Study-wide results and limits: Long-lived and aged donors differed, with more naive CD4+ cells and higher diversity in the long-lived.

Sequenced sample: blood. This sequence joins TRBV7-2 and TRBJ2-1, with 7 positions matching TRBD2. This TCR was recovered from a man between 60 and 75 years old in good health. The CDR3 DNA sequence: TGTGCCAGCAGCTTGGGAGGGGTAAATGAGCAGTTCTTC. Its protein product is CASSLGGVNEQFF.